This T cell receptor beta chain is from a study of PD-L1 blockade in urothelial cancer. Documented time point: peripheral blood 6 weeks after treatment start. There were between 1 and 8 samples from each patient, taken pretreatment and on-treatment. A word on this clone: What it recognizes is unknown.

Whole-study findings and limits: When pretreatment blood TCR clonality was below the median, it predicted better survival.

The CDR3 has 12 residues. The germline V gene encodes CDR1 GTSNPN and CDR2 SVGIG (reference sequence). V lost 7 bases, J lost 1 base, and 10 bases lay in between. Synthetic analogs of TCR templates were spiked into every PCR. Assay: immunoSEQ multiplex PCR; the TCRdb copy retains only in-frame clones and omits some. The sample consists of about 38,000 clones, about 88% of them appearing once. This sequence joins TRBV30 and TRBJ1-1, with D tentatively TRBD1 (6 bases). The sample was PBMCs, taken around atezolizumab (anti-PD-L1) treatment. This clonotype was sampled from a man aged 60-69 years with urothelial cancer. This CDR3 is CASGQENTEAFF. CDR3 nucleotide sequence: TGTGCCTCGGGACAAGAGAACACTGAAGCTTTCTTT.